A selection of T cell receptor beta chains follows, all from one sample in a study of human thymus T cells. Produced via immunoSEQ multiplex PCR; TCRdb's table is partial and in-frame only. This sample carries tens of thousands of clones, over 85% of them seen once, and the ten largest clones take about 0.03%. Sequencing was done on a sample of thymus tissue. These receptors were taken from a girl less than two years old with a congenital heart defect but otherwise immunologically healthy. Both conserved end residues are part of each CDR3. D genes are given only for firm matches. Rows give clone size only sometimes, using once, few, many, or a class for an expanded clone.

V: TRBV27; J: TRBJ2-1; D: TRBD2; size: NA; DNA: TGTGCCAGCAGTCCTTCCGGGGTACTAGCGGACAATGAGCAGTTCTTC; CDR3: CASSPSGVLADNEQFF
V: TRBV19; J: TRBJ2-7; D: NA; size: NA; DNA: TGTGCCAGTAGTATAGGGGACGGATACGAGCAGTACTTC; CDR3: CASSIGDGYEQYF
V: TRBV7-2; J: TRBJ1-1; D: NA; size: once; DNA: TGTGCCAGCAGCCCCGGGGGTGATCAGAACACTGAAGCTTTCTTT; CDR3: CASSPGGDQNTEAFF
V: TRBV11-2; J: TRBJ1-2; D: NA; size: NA; DNA: TGTGCCAGCAGCTTAGCTGATAAGGGGCTGGTCTATGGCTACACCTTC; CDR3: CASSLADKGLVYGYTF
V: TRBV12-5; J: TRBJ2-1; D: NA; size: NA; DNA: TGTGCTAGTGGTTTGGTAGCCTGGGATGAGCAGTTCTTC; CDR3: CASGLVAWDEQFF
V: TRBV27; J: TRBJ2-2; D: NA; size: NA; DNA: TGTGCCAGCAGTCCGACCAGTGTAAGGCGCACCGGGGAGCTGTTTTTT; CDR3: CASSPTSVRRTGELFF
V: TRBV5-4; J: TRBJ1-1; D: TRBD1; size: NA; DNA: TGTGCCAGCAGCTTTAGACAGGGGGCGCGGACTGAAGCTTTCTTT; CDR3: CASSFRQGARTEAFF
V: TRBV7-8; J: TRBJ2-3; D: TRBD2; size: NA; DNA: TGTGCCAGCAGCTTAGCTTTGCGAGGGAGGGATCACACAGATACGCAGTATTTT; CDR3: CASSLALRGRDHTDTQYF
V: TRBV14; J: TRBJ2-7; D: NA; size: NA; DNA: TGTGCCAGCAGCCAGAAATACGAGCAGTACTTC; CDR3: CASSQKYEQYF
V: TRBV28; J: TRBJ1-5; D: NA; size: NA; DNA: TGTGCCAGCAGTTTAAGCAGGGGAGGAGGCAATCAGCCCCAGCATTTT; CDR3: CASSLSRGGGNQPQHF
V: TRBV19; J: TRBJ1-5; D: NA; size: NA; DNA: TGTGCCAGTAGCCTCCGGGGCCCTAATCAGCCCCAGCATTTT; CDR3: CASSLRGPNQPQHF
V: TRBV7-9; J: TRBJ2-1; D: NA; size: NA; DNA: TGTGCCAGCAGCTTATCTCAGGGAATCTGGTTCTTC; CDR3: CASSLSQGIWFF
V: TRBV14; J: TRBJ2-1; D: NA; size: NA; DNA: TGTGCCAGCAGCACCCGACCGCCCAGCTCCTACAATGAGCAGTTCTTC; CDR3: CASSTRPPSSYNEQFF
V: TRBV7-3; J: TRBJ2-2; D: NA; size: once; DNA: TGTGCCAGCAGCCCCACCCCTGGAGCGGCCGGGGAGCTGTTTTTT; CDR3: CASSPTPGAAGELFF
V: TRBV5-1; J: TRBJ2-1; D: NA; size: NA; DNA: TGCGCCAGCAGCTTGGCCGGGTGTTGGGGGTACAATGAGCAGTTCTTC; CDR3: CASSLAGCWGYNEQFF
V: TRBV19; J: TRBJ2-2; D: NA; size: NA; DNA: TGTGCCAGCGGGAATGGACAGTTCGCGAACACCGGGGAGCTGTTTTTT; CDR3: CASGNGQFANTGELFF
V: TRBV4-2; J: TRBJ1-3; D: NA; size: NA; DNA: TGTGCCAGCAGCCAACTAAGGGGGGGCTCTGGAAACACCATATATTTT; CDR3: CASSQLRGGSGNTIYF
V: TRBV27; J: TRBJ1-2; D: TRBD1; size: NA; DNA: TGTGCCAGCAGACCGAACCCCCCAATTAGACAGGGCGAGCAGGACTATGGCTACACCTTC; CDR3: CASRPNPPIRQGEQDYGYTF
V: TRBV9; J: TRBJ2-5; D: TRBD1; size: NA; DNA: TGTGCCAGCAGCGTACAGGGGGCGGAGGAGACCCAGTACTTC; CDR3: CASSVQGAEETQYF
V: TRBV2; J: TRBJ2-7; D: TRBD2; size: NA; DNA: TGTGCCAGCGGGTCGCTGGTAGCGGGAGTGAGGGAGCAGTACTTC; CDR3: CASGSLVAGVREQYF
V: TRBV5-6; J: TRBJ1-2; D: TRBD1; size: NA; DNA: TGTGCCAGCAGCTTGGGAGGGACAGGGCGGATCTATGGCTACACCTTC; CDR3: CASSLGGTGRIYGYTF
V: TRBV7-6; J: TRBJ2-1; D: TRBD2; size: NA; DNA: TGTGCCAGCAGCTTAAACCCGGGAGGGCCGTTTGAGCAGTTCTTC; CDR3: CASSLNPGGPFEQFF
V: TRBV5-6; J: TRBJ1-6; D: NA; size: NA; DNA: TGTGCCAGCAGCTTGTTGGTGAGCTCCTATAATTCACCCCTCCACTTT; CDR3: CASSLLVSSYNSPLHF
V: TRBV23-1; J: TRBJ2-2; D: TRBD2; size: NA; DNA: TGCGCCAGCAGTCAAAGAGGACTAGCGGGGGCGAACACCGGGGAGCTGTTTTTT; CDR3: CASSQRGLAGANTGELFF
V: TRBV19; J: TRBJ2-2; D: NA; size: NA; DNA: TGTGCCAGTCAAGGACAACCCACCGGGGAGCTGTTTTTT; CDR3: CASQGQPTGELFF
V: TRBV10-3; J: TRBJ2-1; D: TRBD1; size: NA; DNA: TGTGCCATCAGTTGGACAGGGAGCTCCTACAATGAGCAGTTCTTC; CDR3: CAISWTGSSYNEQFF
V: TRBV11-2; J: TRBJ2-2; D: TRBD2; size: NA; DNA: TGTGCCAGCAGCTTAGGATTCTGGGCGGGAGGGCGTGCCACCGGGGAGCTGTTTTTT; CDR3: CASSLGFWAGGRATGELFF
V: TRBV27; J: TRBJ2-2; D: NA; size: once; DNA: TGTGCCAGCAGTTTAAATGTTTGGAGGATGGGCACCGGGGAGCTGTTTTTT; CDR3: CASSLNVWRMGTGELFF